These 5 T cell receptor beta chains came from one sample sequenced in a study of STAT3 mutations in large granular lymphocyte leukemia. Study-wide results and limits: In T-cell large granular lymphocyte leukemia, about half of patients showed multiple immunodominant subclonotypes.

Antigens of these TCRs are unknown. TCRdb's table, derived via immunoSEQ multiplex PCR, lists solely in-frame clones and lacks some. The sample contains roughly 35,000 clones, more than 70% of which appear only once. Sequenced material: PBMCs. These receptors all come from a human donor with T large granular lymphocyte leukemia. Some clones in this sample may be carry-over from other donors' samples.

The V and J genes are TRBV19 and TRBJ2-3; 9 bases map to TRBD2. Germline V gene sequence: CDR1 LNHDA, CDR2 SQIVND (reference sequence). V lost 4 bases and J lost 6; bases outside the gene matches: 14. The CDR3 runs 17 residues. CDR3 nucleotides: TGTGCCAGTAGTACCCTCGGACAAACTAGCGGGCCCGATACGCAGTATTTT. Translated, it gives CASSTLGQTSGPDTQYF.

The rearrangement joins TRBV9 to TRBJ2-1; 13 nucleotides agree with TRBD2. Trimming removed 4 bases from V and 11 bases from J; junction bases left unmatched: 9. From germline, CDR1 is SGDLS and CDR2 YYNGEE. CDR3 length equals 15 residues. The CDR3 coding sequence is TGTGCCAGCAGCCCTCGGACTAGCGGGGGTGAGAAGCAGTTCTTC. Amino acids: CASSPRTSGGEKQFF.

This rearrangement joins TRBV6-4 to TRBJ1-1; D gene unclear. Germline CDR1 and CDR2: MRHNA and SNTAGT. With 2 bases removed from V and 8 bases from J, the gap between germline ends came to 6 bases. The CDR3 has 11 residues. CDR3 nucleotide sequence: TGTGCCAGCAGTGACGGAGGGGAAGCTTTCTTT. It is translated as CASSDGGEAFF.

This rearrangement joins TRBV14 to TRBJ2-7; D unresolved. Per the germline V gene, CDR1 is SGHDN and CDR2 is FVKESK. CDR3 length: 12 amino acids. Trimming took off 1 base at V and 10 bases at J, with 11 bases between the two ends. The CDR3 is CASSQVSREQYF. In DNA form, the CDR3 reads TGTGCCAGCAGCCAAGTATCCAGAGAACAGTACTTC.

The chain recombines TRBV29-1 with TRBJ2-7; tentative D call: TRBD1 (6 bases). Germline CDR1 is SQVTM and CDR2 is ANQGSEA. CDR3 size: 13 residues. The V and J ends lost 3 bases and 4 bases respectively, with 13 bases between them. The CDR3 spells CSVEWGRGYEQYV. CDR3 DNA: TGCAGCGTTGAGTGGGGGCGCGGTTACGAGCAGTACGTC.